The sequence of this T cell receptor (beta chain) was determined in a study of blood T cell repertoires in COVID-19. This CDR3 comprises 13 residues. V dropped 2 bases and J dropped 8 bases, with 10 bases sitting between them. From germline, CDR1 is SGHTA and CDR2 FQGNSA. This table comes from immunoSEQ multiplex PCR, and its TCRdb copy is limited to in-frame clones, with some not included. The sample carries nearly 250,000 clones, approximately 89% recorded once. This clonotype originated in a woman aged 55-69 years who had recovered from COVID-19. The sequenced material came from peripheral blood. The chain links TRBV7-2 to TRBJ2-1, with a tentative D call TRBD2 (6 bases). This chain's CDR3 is CASSLQGGDEQFF. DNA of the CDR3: TGTGCCAGCAGCTTACAGGGCGGGGATGAGCAGTTCTTC.